Presented here are 3 T cell receptor beta chains from one specimen sequenced in a study of cytomegalovirus exposure and HLA in healthy donors. The study ran its PCR with 60 Vbeta and 13 Jbeta primers. Here immunoSEQ multiplex PCR was the method, and the copy in TCRdb shows in-frame clones only, minus some. The table has some 180,000 clones, 75% to 80% seen once; the top ten hold roughly 15%. Sample: PBMCs. These receptor sequences come from a woman between 25 and 40 years old in good health and CMV-seropositive.

The rearrangement links TRBV7-8 to TRBJ1-1; D gene uncertain. Germline CDR1 and CDR2: SGHVS and FQNEAQ. Trimming shortened V by 7 bases and J by 1 base, and 13 bases separated the two germline ends. CDR3 length: 14 residues. The CDR3 here is CASTTVRGNTEAFF. The CDR3 DNA reads as TGTGCCAGCACTACCGTGAGAGGGAACACTGAAGCTTTCTTT.

The J gene is TRBJ1-3, the V gene TRBV18; no firm D call. Trimming cost V 5 bases and J 5 bases, with 10 bases left between them. The CDR3 extends over 13 amino acids. Per the germline V gene, CDR1 is KGHSH and CDR2 is LQKENI. CDR3 coding DNA: TGTGCCAGCTCAGAACTCGAACGAAACACCATATATTTT. Translation: CASSELERNTIYF.

The chain recombines TRBV5-6 with TRBJ1-2; 7 bases line up with TRBD1. Germline V CDR1 and CDR2: SGHDT, YYEEEE. The CDR3 length is 17 residues. V lost 3 bases to trimming and J lost 4 bases; unmatched junction nucleotides: 15. DNA for the CDR3: TGTGCCAGCAGCTCGCGTAATGTTCGACAGGGTGTCTATGGCTACACCTTC. Protein: CASSSRNVRQGVYGYTF.